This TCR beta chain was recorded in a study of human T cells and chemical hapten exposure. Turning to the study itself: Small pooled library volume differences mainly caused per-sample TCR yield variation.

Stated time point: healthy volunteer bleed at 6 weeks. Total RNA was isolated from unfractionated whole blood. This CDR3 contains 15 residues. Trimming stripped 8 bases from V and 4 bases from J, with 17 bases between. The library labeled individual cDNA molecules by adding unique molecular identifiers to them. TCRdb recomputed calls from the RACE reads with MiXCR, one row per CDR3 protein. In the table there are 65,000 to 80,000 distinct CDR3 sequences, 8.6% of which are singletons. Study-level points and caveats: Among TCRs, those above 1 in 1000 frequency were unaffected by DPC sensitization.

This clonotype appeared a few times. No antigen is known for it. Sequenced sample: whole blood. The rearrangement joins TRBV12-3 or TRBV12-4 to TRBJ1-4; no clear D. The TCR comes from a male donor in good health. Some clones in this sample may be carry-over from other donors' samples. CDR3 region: CASRRIGGLNEKLFF. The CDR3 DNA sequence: TGTGCCAGCCGTCGTATAGGAGGGCTTAATGAAAAACTGTTTTTT.